Listed below are T cell receptor beta chains from one sample, sequenced in a study of T cell repertoires in ileal Crohn's disease. Assay used: immunoSEQ multiplex PCR; TCRdb lists only in-frame clones, some missing. The sample includes some 600 clones, approximately 82% seen only once; the top ten take 9% to 9.5%. The specimen sequenced was ileal tissue. Receptors originate from an adult with Crohn's disease. Each CDR3 is given without its conserved first and last residue.

v_gene,j_gene,CDR3aa
TRBV5-6,TRBJ2-3,ASSLWGLAGGPGDTQY
TRBV10-2,TRBJ2-5,ASREWTSGLQETQY
TRBV13,TRBJ2-6,ASSPSRFSGANVLT
TRBV7-3,TRBJ2-3,ASSFGGGDADTQY
TRBV6-5,TRBJ2-7,ASSFSPDLFYEQY
TRBV5-6,TRBJ2-6,ASSVGQGAGANVLT
TRBV2,TRBJ1-2,ASMDSDIYGYT
TRBV6-1,TRBJ1-4,ASSEALQGVGMANEKLF
TRBV16,TRBJ1-1,ASSQSIGQGPTEAF
TRBV18,TRBJ2-2,ASSPPSGVSTGELF
TRBV19,TRBJ2-3,ASSARLAGGVATQY
TRBV7-9,TRBJ1-5,ASSHDRQPQH
TRBV6-6,TRBJ1-2,ASSSDRGQGYT
TRBV4-3,TRBJ2-3,ASSQDEGEGTDTQY
TRBV4-1,TRBJ1-1,ASTKGANTEAF
TRBV9,TRBJ2-2,ASSVDPTGDFGTGELF
TRBV28,TRBJ1-1,ASSLYLGGSTEAF
TRBV5-6,TRBJ1-5,ASSGTGLGQPQH
TRBV7-3,TRBJ2-3,ASSLTGLGDTQY
TRBV7-9,TRBJ2-7,ASNPTGAYEQY
TRBV4-3,TRBJ2-3,ASSQGRGVSHTQY
TRBV7-8,TRBJ1-4,ASSALDRVVTNEKLF
TRBV6-5,TRBJ1-2,ASSSSYGYT
TRBV28,TRBJ1-1,ASSLTGSMNTEAF
TRBV28,TRBJ1-5,ASSGGTAWEPQH